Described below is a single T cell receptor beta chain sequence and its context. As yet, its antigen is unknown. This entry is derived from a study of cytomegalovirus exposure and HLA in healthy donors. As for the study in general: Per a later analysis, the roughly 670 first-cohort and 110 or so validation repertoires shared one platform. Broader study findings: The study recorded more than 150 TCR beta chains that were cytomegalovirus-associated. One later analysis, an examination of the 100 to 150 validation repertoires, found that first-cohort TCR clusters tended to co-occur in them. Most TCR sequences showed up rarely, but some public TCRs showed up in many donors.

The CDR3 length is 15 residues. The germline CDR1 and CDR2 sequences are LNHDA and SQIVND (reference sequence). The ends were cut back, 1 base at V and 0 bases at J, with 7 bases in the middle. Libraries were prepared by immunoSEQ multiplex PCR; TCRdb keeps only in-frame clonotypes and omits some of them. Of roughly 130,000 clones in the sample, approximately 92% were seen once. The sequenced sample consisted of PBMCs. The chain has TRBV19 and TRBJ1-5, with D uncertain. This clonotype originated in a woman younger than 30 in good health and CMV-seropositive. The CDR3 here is CASSIGDYSNQPQHF. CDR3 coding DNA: TGTGCCAGTAGTATAGGAGATTATAGCAATCAGCCCCAGCATTTT.